This T cell receptor (beta chain) stems from a study of CD8 T cells in ankylosing spondylitis. Points from the study as a whole: Prior work had noted some motif variants in reactive arthritis blood and synovial fluid. Matched ankylosing spondylitis synovial fluid reportedly contained a significantly enriched population of disease-linked clones. Eight highly homologous variants formed a TCR beta motif that appeared characteristic of ankylosing spondylitis blood.

This clonotype was seen a handful of times. Its specificity is not known. Germline V gives CDR1 SGHVS, CDR2 FNYEAQ. V was cut by 1 base and J by 1 base, with 10 bases left in between. The CDR3 contains 15 residues. Library preparation for TCR beta used quantitative 5'-RACE with molecular barcodes. MiXCR, run by TCRdb on the 5' RACE reads, gives a single entry per CDR3 protein. The repertoire holds roughly 190,000 distinct CDR3 sequences, about 13% seen once, with 16% in the top ten. The sample taken for sequencing was blood, either unsorted or a sorted T cell fraction (not recorded which). This chain connects TRBV7-6 to TRBJ1-1; possible D gene TRBD1, 6 bases. This clonotype was sampled from a male donor with ankylosing spondylitis or in good health (not recorded which). The DNA of the CDR3 is TGTGCCAGCAGCTTAGGGGGGGCCCAGAACACTGAAGCTTTCTTT. Translating gives CASSLGGAQNTEAFF. The variable domain in full, completed from reference TRBV7-6 and TRBJ1-1, reads GAGVSQSPRYKVTKRGQDVALRCDPISGHVSLYWYRQALGQGPEFLTYFNYEAQQDKSGLPNDRFSAERPEGSISTLTIQRTEQRDSAMYRCASSLGGAQNTEAFFGQGTRLTVV.